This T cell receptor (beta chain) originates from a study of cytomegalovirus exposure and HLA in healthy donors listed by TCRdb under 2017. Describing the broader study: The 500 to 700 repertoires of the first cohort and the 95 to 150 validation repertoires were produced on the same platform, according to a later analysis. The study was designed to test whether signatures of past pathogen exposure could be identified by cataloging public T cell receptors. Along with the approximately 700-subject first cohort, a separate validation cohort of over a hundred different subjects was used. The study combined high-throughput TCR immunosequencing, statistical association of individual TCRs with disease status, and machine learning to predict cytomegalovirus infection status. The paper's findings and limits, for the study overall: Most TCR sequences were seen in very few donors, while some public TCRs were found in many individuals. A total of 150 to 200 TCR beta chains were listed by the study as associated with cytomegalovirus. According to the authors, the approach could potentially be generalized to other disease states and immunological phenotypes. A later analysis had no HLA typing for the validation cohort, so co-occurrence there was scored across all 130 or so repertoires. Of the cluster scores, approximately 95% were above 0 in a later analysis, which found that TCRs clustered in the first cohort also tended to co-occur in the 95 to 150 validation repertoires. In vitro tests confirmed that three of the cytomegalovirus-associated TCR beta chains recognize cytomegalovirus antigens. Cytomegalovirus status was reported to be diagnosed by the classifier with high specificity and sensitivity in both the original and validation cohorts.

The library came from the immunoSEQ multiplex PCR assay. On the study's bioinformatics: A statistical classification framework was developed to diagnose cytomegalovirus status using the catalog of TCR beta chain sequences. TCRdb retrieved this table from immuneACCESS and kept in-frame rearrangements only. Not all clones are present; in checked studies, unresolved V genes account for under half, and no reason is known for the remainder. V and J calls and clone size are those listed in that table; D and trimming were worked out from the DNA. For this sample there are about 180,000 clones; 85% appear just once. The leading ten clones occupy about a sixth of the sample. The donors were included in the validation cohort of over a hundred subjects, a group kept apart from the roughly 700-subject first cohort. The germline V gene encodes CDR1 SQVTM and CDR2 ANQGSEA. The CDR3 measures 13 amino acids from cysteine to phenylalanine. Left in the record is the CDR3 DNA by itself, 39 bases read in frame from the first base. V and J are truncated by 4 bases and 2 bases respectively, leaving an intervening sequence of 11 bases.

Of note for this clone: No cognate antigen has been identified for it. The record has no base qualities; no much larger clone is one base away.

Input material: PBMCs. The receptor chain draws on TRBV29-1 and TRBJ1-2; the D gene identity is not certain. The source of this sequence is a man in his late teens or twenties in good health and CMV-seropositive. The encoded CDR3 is CSVVKHQNYGYTF. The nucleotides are TGCAGCGTTGTAAAACACCAAAACTATGGCTACACCTTC.